This T cell receptor (beta chain) was obtained from a study of CD8 T cells in Susac syndrome. This CDR3 has 11 residues. The germline gives CDR1 SNHLY, CDR2 FYNNEI. Trimming took 3 bases from V and 9 from J, leaving 8 bases between them. A note on this clonotype: Its cognate antigen is unknown.

The study, taken as a whole, reports: The study conceded that relatively few individuals underwent its TCR sequencing and HLA analysis.

The RNA, roughly 0.45 to 1 ug, was put through reverse transcription using random hexamers. By means of immunoSEQ multiplex PCR, TCR beta CDR3 spanning 54 Vbeta and 13 Jbeta underwent amplification. TCRdb independently ran MiXCR on the immunoSEQ multiplex PCR reads; one entry per CDR3 protein. The repertoire holds over 150,000 distinct CDR3 sequences, 85% to 95% seen once, with around 0.1% in the top ten. TCR beta was sequenced from blood CD8+ and CD4+ T cells. CD8+ and CD4+ T cells were negatively isolated; TEMRA cells were FACS-enriched. The clonotype was recovered from a human donor with Susac syndrome. The chain has TRBV2 and TRBJ1-1; TRBD1 is a possible D gene (5 bases). What was sequenced was CD4+ T cells from PBMCs. The CDR3 reads CASSDGTQAFF. The CDR3 DNA reads as TGTGCCAGCAGTGATGGGACGCAAGCTTTCTTT.